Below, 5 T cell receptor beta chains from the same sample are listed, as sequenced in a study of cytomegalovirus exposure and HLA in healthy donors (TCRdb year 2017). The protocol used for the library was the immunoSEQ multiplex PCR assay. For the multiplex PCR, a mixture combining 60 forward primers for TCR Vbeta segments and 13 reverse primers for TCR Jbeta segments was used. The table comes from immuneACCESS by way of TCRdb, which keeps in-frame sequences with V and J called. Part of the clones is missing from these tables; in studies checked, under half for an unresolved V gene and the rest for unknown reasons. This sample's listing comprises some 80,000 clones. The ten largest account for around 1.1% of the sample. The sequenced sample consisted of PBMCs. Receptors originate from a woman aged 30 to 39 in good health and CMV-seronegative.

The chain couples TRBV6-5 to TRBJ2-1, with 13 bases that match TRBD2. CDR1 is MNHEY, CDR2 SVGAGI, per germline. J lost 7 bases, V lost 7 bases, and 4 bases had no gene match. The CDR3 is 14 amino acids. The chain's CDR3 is CASTQTSGGNEQFF. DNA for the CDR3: TGTGCCAGCACCCAGACTAGCGGGGGGAATGAGCAGTTCTTC.

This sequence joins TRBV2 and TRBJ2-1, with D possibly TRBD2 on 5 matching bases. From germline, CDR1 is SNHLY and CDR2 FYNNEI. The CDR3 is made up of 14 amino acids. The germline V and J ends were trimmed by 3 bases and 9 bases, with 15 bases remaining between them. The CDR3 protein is CASSEVTGGGEQFF. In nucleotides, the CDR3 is TGTGCCAGCAGTGAGGTAACCGGAGGAGGTGAGCAGTTCTTC.

The CDR3 here is CAISESGSGRRDEQFF. DNA for the CDR3: TGTGCCATCAGTGAGTCGGGTAGCGGGAGGCGGGATGAGCAGTTCTTC. V gene TRBV10-3 combines with J gene TRBJ2-1; TRBD2 matches 10 bases. The CDR3 is 16 residues long. With 0 bases clipped from V and 8 bases from J, the junction kept 7 bases outside the gene matches. Looked up from germline, CDR1 is ENHRY and CDR2 is SYGVKD.

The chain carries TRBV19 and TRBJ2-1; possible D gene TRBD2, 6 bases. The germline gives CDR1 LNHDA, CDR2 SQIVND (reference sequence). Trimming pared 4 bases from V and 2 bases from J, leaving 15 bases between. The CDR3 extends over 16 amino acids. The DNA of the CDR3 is TGTGCCAGTAGTACCTGGGCTAGCGCACCCTACAATGAGCAGTTCTTC. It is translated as CASSTWASAPYNEQFF. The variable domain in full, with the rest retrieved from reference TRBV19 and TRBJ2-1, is DGGITQSPKYLFRKEGQNVTLSCEQNLNHDAMYWYRQDPGQGLRLIYYSQIVNDFQKGDIAEGYSVSREKKESFPLTVTSAQKNPTAFYLCASSTWASAPYNEQFFGPGTRLTVL.

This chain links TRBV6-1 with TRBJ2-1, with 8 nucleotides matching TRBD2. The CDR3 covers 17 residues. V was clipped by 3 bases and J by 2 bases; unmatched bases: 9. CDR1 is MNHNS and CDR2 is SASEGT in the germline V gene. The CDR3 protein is CASSDGAGGDAYNEQFF. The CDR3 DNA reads TGTGCCAGCAGTGACGGGGCCGGGGGGGACGCCTACAATGAGCAGTTCTTC.